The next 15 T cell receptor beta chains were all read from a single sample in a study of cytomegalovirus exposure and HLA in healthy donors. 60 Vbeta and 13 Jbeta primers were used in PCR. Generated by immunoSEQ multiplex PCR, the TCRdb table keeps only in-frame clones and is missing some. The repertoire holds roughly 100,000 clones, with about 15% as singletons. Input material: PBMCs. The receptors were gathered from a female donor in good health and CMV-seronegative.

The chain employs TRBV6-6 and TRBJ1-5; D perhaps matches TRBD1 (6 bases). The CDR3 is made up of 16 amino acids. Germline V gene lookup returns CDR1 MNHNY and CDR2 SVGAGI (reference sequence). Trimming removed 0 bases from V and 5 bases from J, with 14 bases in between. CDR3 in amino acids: CASSYSSGAGDQPQHF. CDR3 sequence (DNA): TGTGCCAGCAGTTACTCATCAGGGGCTGGCGATCAGCCCCAGCATTTT.

This CDR3 reads CASSLWGGEDQPQHF. The CDR3 region has the DNA TGTGCCAGCAGTTTATGGGGCGGGGAAGATCAGCCCCAGCATTTT. The chain combines TRBV28 with TRBJ1-5; D ambiguous. Germline V gives CDR1 MDHEN, CDR2 SYDVKM. The V gene lost 0 bases and the J gene lost 5 bases, with 11 bases spanning the gap. The CDR3 extends over 15 amino acids.

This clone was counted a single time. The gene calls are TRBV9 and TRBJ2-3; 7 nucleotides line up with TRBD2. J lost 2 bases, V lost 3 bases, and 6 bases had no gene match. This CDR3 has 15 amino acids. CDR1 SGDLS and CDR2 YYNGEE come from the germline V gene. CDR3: CASSAGDYLTDTQYF. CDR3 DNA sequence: TGTGCCAGCAGCGCCGGGGACTACCTCACAGATACGCAGTATTTT. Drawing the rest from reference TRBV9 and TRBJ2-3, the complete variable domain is DSGVTQTPKHLITATGQRVTLRCSPRSGDLSVYWYQQSLDQGLQFLIQYYNGEERAKGNILERFSAQQFPDLHSELNLSSLELGDSALYFCASSAGDYLTDTQYFGPGTRLTVL.

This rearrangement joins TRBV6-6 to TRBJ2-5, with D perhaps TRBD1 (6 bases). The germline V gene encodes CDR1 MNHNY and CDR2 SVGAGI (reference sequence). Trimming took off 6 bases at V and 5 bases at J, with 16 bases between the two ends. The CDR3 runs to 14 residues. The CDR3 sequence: CASRGPQGPETQYF. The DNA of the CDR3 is TGTGCCAGCAGGGGACCCCAGGGGCCGGAGACCCAGTACTTC.

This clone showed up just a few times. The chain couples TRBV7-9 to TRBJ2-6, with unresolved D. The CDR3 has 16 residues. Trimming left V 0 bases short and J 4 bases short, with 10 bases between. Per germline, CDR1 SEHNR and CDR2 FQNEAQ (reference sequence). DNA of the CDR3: TGTGCCAGCAGCTTAGCCGCGTCACCCGGGGCCAACGTCCTGACTTTC. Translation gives CASSLAASPGANVLTF.

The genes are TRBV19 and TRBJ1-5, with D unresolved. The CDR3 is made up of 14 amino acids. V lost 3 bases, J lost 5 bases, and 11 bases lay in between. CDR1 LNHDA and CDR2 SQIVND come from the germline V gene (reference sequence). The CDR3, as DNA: TGTGCCAGTAGTATCGGGGTAGAAGATCAGCCCCAGCATTTT. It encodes CASSIGVEDQPQHF.

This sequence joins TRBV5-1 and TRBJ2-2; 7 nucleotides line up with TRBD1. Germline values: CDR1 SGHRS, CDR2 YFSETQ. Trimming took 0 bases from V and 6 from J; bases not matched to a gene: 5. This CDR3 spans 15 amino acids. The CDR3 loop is CASSLDRGRAGELFF. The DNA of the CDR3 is TGCGCCAGCAGCTTGGACAGGGGTCGCGCCGGGGAGCTGTTTTTT. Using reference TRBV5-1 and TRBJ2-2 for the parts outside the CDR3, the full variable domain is KAGVTQTPRYLIKTRGQQVTLSCSPISGHRSVSWYQQTPGQGLQFLFEYFSETQRNKGNFPGRFSGRQFSNSRSEMNVSTLELGDSALYLCASSLDRGRAGELFFGEGSRLTVL.

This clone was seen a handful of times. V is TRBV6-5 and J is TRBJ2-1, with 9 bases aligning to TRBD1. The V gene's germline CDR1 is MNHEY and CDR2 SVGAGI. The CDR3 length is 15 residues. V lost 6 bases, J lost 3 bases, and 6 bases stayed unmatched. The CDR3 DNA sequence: TGTGCCAGCAGCCGGGACAGGGATGTCTACAATGAGCAGTTCTTC. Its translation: CASSRDRDVYNEQFF.

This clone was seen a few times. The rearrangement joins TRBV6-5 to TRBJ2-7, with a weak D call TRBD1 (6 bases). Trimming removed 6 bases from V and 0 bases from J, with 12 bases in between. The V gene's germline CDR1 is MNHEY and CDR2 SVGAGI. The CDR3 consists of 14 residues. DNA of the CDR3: TGTGCCAGCAGACGAGACAGGAGCTCCTACGAGCAGTACTTC. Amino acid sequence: CASRRDRSSYEQYF.

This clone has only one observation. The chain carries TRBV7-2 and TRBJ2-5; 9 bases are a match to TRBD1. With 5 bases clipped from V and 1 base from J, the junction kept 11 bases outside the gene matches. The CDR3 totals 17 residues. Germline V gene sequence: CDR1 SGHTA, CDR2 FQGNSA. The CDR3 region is CASSARRDRVLQETQYF. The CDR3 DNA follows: TGTGCCAGCAGCGCCCGGAGGGACAGGGTGCTCCAAGAGACCCAGTACTTC.

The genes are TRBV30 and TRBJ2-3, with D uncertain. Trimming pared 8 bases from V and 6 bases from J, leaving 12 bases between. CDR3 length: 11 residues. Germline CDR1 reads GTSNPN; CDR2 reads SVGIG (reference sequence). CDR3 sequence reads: CATGSVDTQYF. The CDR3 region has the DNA TGTGCCACGGGTTCGGTGGATACGCAGTATTTT. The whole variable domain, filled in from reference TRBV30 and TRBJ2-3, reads SQTIHQWPATLVQPVGSPLSLECTVEGTSNPNLYWYRQAAGRGLQLLFYSVGIGQISSEVPQNLSASRPQDRQFILSSKKLLLSDSGFYLCATGSVDTQYFGPGTRLTVL.

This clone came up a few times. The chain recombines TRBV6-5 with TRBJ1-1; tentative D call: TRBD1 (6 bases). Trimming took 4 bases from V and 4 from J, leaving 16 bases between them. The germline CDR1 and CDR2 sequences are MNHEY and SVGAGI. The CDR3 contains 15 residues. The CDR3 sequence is CASSSPPTGTTEAFF. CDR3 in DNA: TGTGCCAGCAGTTCCCCTCCGACAGGAACCACTGAAGCTTTCTTT.

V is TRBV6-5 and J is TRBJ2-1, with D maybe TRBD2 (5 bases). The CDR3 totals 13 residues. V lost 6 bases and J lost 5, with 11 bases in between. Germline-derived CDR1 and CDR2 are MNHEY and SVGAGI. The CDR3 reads CASRILADNEQFF. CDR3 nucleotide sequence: TGTGCCAGCAGGATCCTAGCAGACAATGAGCAGTTCTTC.

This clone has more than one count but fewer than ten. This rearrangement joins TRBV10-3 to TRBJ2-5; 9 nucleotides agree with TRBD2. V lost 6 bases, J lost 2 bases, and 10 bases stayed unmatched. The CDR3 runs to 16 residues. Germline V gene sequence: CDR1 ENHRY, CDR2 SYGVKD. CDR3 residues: CAISEGGGRGQETQYF. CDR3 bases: TGTGCCATCAGCGAGGGTGGCGGGAGGGGTCAAGAGACCCAGTACTTC.

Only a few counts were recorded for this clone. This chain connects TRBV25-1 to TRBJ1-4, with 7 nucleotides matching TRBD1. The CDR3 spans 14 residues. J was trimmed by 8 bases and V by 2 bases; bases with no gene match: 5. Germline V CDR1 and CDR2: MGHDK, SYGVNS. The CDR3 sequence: CASSENRGGEKLFF. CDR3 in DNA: TGTGCCAGCAGTGAAAACAGGGGAGGCGAAAAACTGTTTTTT.